Listed below are T cell receptor beta chains from one sample, sequenced in a study of a mutant IDH1 vaccine in newly diagnosed glioma. Repertoires were generated with immunoSEQ multiplex PCR, while TCRdb's copy carries only in-frame clones and drops some. This table has some 30,000 clones, approximately 87% appearing once. Antigens for these TCRs are unknown. Source: PBMCs, taken from a glioma patient whose treatment included an IDH1 peptide vaccine. Source of these receptors: a middle-aged man with glioma. Each CDR3 is given with its conserved first and last residue. Each record gives: J gene, V gene, CDR3 length, CDR3 protein.

j_gene: TRBJ2-3
v_gene: TRBV4-1
len: 17
CDR3aa: CASSQGLGTGVPDTQYF

j_gene: TRBJ2-3
v_gene: TRBV10-1
len: 14
CDR3aa: CASSEHIGGDTQYF

j_gene: TRBJ1-1
v_gene: TRBV9
len: 14
CDR3aa: CASSAASGNTEAFF

j_gene: TRBJ2-7
v_gene: TRBV7-2
len: 12
CDR3aa: CASSLIGQAQYF

j_gene: TRBJ1-2
v_gene: TRBV29-1
len: 12
CDR3aa: CSVELSDLGYTF

j_gene: TRBJ2-2
v_gene: TRBV7-2
len: 15
CDR3aa: CASSSGQARTGELFF

j_gene: TRBJ1-1
v_gene: TRBV2
len: 13
CDR3aa: CASCSAENTEAFF

j_gene: TRBJ1-5
v_gene: TRBV28
len: 18
CDR3aa: CASSSPPFLTYSNQPQHF

j_gene: TRBJ1-1
v_gene: TRBV28
len: 14
CDR3aa: CASSLGQGLPEAFF

j_gene: TRBJ2-5
v_gene: TRBV19
len: 15
CDR3aa: CASSMEMTGTGTQYF

j_gene: TRBJ2-5
v_gene: TRBV28
len: 13
CDR3aa: CASSPWDSETQYF

j_gene: TRBJ1-1
v_gene: TRBV5-5
len: 14
CDR3aa: CASSYEPRYTEAFF

j_gene: TRBJ2-7
v_gene: TRBV6-5
len: 15
CDR3aa: CASKKDSGGSYEQYF

j_gene: TRBJ2-1
v_gene: TRBV7-2
len: 14
CDR3aa: CASSPETAGNEQFF

j_gene: TRBJ1-2
v_gene: TRBV28
len: 14
CDR3aa: CASSGQHRDYGYTF

j_gene: TRBJ1-2
v_gene: TRBV7-9
len: 16
CDR3aa: CASSSGGGTAMQSYTF

j_gene: TRBJ2-5
v_gene: TRBV29-1
len: 14
CDR3aa: CSVGLAGSQETQYF

j_gene: TRBJ1-2
v_gene: TRBV5-1
len: 17
CDR3aa: CASSSRGTGPPNYGYTF

j_gene: TRBJ1-2
v_gene: TRBV30
len: 12
CDR3aa: CAWTSALRGYTF

j_gene: TRBJ2-1
v_gene: TRBV10-3
len: 14
CDR3aa: CAIKGQGAGNEQFF

j_gene: TRBJ1-5
v_gene: TRBV6-1
len: 15
CDR3aa: CASSVPRDSNQPQHF

j_gene: TRBJ1-3
v_gene: TRBV7-2
len: 14
CDR3aa: CASTAQISGNTIYF

j_gene: TRBJ1-6
v_gene: TRBV4-1
len: 15
CDR3aa: CASSQGYAGNSPLHF

j_gene: TRBJ2-3
v_gene: TRBV2
len: 16
CDR3aa: CASSEVGTSGFDTQYF

j_gene: TRBJ2-1
v_gene: TRBV19
len: 15
CDR3aa: CASSRQGGVVPEQFF

j_gene: TRBJ2-1
v_gene: TRBV6-5
len: 16
CDR3aa: CASSYHRDLRPNEQFF

j_gene: TRBJ1-5
v_gene: TRBV7-2
len: 15
CDR3aa: CASSTQGGSNQPQHF

j_gene: TRBJ1-6
v_gene: TRBV6-5
len: 15
CDR3aa: CASSFRGSYNSPLHF

j_gene: TRBJ1-2
v_gene: TRBV6-1
len: 14
CDR3aa: CASMGGLLGYGYTF

j_gene: TRBJ1-2
v_gene: TRBV20-1
len: 11
CDR3aa: CSAYAGVGYTF

j_gene: TRBJ2-7
v_gene: TRBV7-2
len: 14
CDR3aa: CASSLGSGRAEQYF

j_gene: TRBJ2-7
v_gene: TRBV7-2
len: 15
CDR3aa: CASSFDRSGVYEQYF

j_gene: TRBJ2-1
v_gene: TRBV27
len: 15
CDR3aa: CASRNSGRTYNEQFF

j_gene: TRBJ1-4
v_gene: TRBV11-2
len: 14
CDR3aa: CASSSGTVNEKLFF

j_gene: TRBJ1-4
v_gene: TRBV4-1
len: 13
CDR3aa: CASSQEYRGLMFF

j_gene: TRBJ2-7
v_gene: TRBV4-1
len: 16
CDR3aa: CASSQVDRSGYYEQYF

j_gene: TRBJ2-2
v_gene: TRBV11-3
len: 15
CDR3aa: CASKGGTRNTGELFF

j_gene: TRBJ2-5
v_gene: TRBV5-6
len: 14
CDR3aa: CASSLGRGQETQYF

j_gene: TRBJ1-6
v_gene: TRBV27
len: 14
CDR3aa: CASSLGGPGSPLHF

j_gene: TRBJ1-2
v_gene: TRBV5-6
len: 16
CDR3aa: CASSYVDRGVLSGYTF

j_gene: TRBJ2-3
v_gene: TRBV6-1
len: 14
CDR3aa: CASRGQGHTDTQYF

j_gene: TRBJ1-3
v_gene: TRBV10-3
len: 18
CDR3aa: CAISDPLNTGYSGNTIYF

j_gene: TRBJ1-5
v_gene: TRBV2
len: 15
CDR3aa: CASSETGGSYQPQHF

j_gene: TRBJ2-5
v_gene: TRBV9
len: 15
CDR3aa: CASSRRSFIEETQYF

j_gene: TRBJ2-1
v_gene: TRBV28
len: 15
CDR3aa: CASSFTVFAYNEQFF

j_gene: TRBJ2-4
v_gene: TRBV4-2
len: 14
CDR3aa: CASSQDQLGNIQYF

j_gene: TRBJ1-5
v_gene: TRBV30
len: 14
CDR3aa: CAWRTGGSNQPQHF

j_gene: TRBJ2-5
v_gene: TRBV27
len: 16
CDR3aa: CASSRLGLHGGETQYF

j_gene: TRBJ1-5
v_gene: TRBV6-6
len: 14
CDR3aa: CASTETGRSQPQHF

j_gene: TRBJ2-2
v_gene: TRBV29-1
len: 14
CDR3aa: CSANLAGNTGELFF

j_gene: TRBJ2-2
v_gene: TRBV6-6
len: 14
CDR3aa: CASTGQGKPGELFF

j_gene: TRBJ1-2
v_gene: TRBV6-5
len: 12
CDR3aa: CASGGRDYGYTF

j_gene: TRBJ1-4
v_gene: TRBV5-6
len: 14
CDR3aa: CASSLKGFGEKLFF

j_gene: TRBJ2-2
v_gene: TRBV6-5
len: 14
CDR3aa: CASSLDRRAGELFF